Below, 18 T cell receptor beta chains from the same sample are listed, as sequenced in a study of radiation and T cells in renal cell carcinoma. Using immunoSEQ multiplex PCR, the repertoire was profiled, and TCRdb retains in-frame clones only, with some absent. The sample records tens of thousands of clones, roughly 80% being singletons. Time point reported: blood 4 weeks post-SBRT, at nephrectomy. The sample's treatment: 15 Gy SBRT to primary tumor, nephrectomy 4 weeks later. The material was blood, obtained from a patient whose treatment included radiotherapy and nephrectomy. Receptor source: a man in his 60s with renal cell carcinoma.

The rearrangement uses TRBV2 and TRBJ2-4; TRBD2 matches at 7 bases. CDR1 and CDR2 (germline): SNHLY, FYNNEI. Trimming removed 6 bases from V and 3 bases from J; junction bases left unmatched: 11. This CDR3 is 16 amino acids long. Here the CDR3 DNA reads TGTGCCAGCAGACTGGGACTACCGGTAGTCAAAAACATTCAGTACTTC. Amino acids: CASRLGLPVVKNIQYF.

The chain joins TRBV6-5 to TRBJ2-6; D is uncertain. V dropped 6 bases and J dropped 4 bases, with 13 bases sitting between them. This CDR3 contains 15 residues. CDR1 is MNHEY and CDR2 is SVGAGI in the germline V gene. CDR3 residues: CASRPSPLGANVLTF. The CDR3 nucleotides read TGTGCCAGCAGACCCTCGCCTCTCGGGGCCAACGTCCTGACTTTC.

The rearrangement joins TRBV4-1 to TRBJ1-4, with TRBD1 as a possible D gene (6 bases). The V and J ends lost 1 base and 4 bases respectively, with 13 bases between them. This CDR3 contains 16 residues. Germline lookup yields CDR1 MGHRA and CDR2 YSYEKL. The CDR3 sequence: CASSQGGSGVNEKLFF. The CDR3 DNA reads TGCGCCAGCAGCCAAGGGGGCTCAGGGGTTAATGAAAAACTGTTTTTT.

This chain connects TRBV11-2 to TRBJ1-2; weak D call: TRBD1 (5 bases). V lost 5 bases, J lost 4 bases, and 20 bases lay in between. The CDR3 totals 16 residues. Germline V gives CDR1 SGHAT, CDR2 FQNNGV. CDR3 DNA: TGTGCCAGCAGCCCTGGGTGGGGCAGGGCGTCCTATGGCTACACCTTC. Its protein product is CASSPGWGRASYGYTF.

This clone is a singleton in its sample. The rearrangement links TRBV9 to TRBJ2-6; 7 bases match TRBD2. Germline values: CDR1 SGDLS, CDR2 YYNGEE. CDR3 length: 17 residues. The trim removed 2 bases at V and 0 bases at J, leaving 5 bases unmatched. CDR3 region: CASSVRGVPSGANVLTF. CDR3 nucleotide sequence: TGTGCCAGCAGCGTCCGGGGGGTACCCTCTGGGGCCAACGTCCTGACTTTC.

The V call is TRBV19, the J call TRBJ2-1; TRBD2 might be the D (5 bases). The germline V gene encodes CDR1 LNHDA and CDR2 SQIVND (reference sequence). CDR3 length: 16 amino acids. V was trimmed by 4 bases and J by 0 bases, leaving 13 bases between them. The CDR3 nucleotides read TGTGCCAGTAGTACCGGACTCTGGAGCTCCTACAATGAGCAGTTCTTC. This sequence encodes CASSTGLWSSYNEQFF.

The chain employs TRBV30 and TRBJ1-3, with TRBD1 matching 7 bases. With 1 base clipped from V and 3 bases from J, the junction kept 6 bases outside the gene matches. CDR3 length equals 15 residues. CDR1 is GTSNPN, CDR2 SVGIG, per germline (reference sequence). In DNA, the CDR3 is TGTGCCTGGAGTGGTTTGAGGGGGCATGGAAACACCATATATTTT. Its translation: CAWSGLRGHGNTIYF.

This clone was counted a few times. CDR3 residues: CASTLMGNQPQHF. The CDR3, as DNA: TGTGCCAGCACCCTTATGGGCAATCAGCCCCAGCATTTT. The V call is TRBV2, the J call TRBJ1-5; D remains ambiguous. Trimming took off 7 bases at V and 2 bases at J, with 9 bases between the two ends. Germline V CDR1 and CDR2: SNHLY, FYNNEI. The CDR3 contains 13 residues.

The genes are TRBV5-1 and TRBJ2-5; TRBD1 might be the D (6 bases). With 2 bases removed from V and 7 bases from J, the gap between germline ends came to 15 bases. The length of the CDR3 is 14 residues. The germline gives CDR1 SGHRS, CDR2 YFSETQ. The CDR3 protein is CASSFWGPEGTQYF. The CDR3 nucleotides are TGCGCCAGCAGCTTCTGGGGGCCCGAAGGGACCCAGTACTTC.

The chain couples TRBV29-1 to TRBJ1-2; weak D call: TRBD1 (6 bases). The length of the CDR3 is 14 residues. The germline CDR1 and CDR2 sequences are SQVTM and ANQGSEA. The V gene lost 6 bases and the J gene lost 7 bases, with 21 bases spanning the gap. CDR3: CSVFRDTPLSGYTF. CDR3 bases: TGCAGCGTCTTCCGGGACACCCCTTTGTCTGGCTACACCTTC.

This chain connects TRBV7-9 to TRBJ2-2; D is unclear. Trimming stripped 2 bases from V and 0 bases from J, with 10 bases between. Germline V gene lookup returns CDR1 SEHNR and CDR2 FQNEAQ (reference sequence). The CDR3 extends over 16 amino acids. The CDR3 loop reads CASSLLAVSNTGELFF. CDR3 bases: TGTGCCAGCAGCTTACTGGCGGTTTCGAACACCGGGGAGCTGTTTTTT.

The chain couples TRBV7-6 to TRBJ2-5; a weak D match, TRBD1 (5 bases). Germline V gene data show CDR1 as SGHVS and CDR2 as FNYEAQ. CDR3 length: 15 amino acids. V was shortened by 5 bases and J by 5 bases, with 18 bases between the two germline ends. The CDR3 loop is CASSVREGVWETQYF. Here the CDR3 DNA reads TGTGCCAGCAGCGTTAGAGAAGGGGTATGGGAGACCCAGTACTTC.

CDR3 amino acids: CASSQQSSGNYEQYF. The CDR3 DNA is TGTGCCAGCAGCCAACAATCTAGCGGGAACTACGAGCAGTACTTC. The V gene is TRBV14, the J gene TRBJ2-7, with 9 bases matching TRBD2. The CDR3 runs to 15 residues. In germline, CDR1 is SGHDN, CDR2 FVKESK. The ends lost 2 bases at V and 3 bases at J; junction bases unmatched: 5.

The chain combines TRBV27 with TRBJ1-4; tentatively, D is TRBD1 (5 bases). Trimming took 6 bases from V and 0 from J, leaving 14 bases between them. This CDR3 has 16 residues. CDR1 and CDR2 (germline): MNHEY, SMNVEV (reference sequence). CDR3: CASRRTGPATNEKLFF. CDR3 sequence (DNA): TGTGCCAGCAGACGTACGGGGCCTGCAACTAATGAAAAACTGTTTTTT.

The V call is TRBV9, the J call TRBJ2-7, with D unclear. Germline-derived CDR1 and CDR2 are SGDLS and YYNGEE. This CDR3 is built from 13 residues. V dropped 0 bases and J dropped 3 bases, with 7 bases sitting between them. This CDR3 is CASSVGDFYEQYF. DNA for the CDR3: TGTGCCAGCAGCGTAGGAGATTTCTACGAGCAGTACTTC.

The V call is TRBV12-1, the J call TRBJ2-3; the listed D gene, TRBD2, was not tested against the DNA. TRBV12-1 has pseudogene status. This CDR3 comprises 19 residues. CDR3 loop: CASSFEFRGDAGVSDTQYF. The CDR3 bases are TGTGCCAGCAGCTTTGAGTTTCGGGGTGATGCGGGAGTTTCAGATACGCAGTATTTT.

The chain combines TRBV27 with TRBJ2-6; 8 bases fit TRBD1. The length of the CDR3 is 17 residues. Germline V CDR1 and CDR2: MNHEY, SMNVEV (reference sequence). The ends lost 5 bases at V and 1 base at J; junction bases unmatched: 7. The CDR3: CASSATGGTSGANVLTF. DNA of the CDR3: TGTGCCAGCAGTGCAACAGGGGGAACGTCTGGGGCCAACGTCCTGACTTTC.

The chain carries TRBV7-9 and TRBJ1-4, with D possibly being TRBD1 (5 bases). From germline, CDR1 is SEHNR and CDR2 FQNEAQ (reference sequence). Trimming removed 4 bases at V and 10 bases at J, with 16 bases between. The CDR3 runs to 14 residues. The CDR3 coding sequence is TGTGCCAGCAGCTCAGACAGTCTCCCCAGAAAACTGTTTTTT. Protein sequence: CASSSDSLPRKLFF.